The rows below give T cell receptor beta chains drawn from one sample of a study of T cells in Graves' hyperthyroidism and ophthalmopathy. From the multiplex PCR reads, TCRdb called clonotypes with MiXCR, one entry per CDR3 protein. The sample has approximately 100,000 distinct CDR3 sequences, about 40% seen once. The sample consisted of peripheral blood or thyroid tissue (not recorded which). The receptors come from a woman in her 30s with Graves' hyperthyroidism. Each CDR3 is given with its conserved first and last residue. Fields, in order: D gene, clone size, J gene, V gene, CDR3 protein. The D gene is left open where the match is weak. Expanded clones are given a class, and other clones once, few, many or no size at all.

>TRBD1|many|TRBJ1-1|TRBV5-1
CASSPLQGSEAFF
>-|-|TRBJ2-7|TRBV27
CASSFVQAGEQYF
>TRBD1|-|TRBJ1-5|TRBV12-3/TRBV12-4
CASSLDGRGLGQPQHF
>TRBD1|many|TRBJ2-3|TRBV14
CASSHTAQGMIRTDTQYF
>TRBD2|many|TRBJ2-3|TRBV7-3
CASSPSGINTDTQYF
>-|many|TRBJ2-2|TRBV5-1
CASSLTGQLGFTGELFF
>TRBD1|many|TRBJ1-5|TRBV10-3
CAISEVVGGQGYQPQHF
>-|-|TRBJ1-1|TRBV9
CASSVEGGDIEAFF
>TRBD2|many|TRBJ2-5|TRBV30
CAWSPSQYGRIETQYF
>TRBD1|-|TRBJ1-1|TRBV5-1
CASRGQAMNTEAFF
>-|-|TRBJ1-5|TRBV7-2
CASSLERGLKPQHF
>TRBD1|many|TRBJ2-7|TRBV20-1
CSALTRDRGYEQYF
>-|many|TRBJ1-1|TRBV12-3/TRBV12-4
CASSLVAAEAFF
>-|many|TRBJ1-6|TRBV20-1
CSATLGQTEGGSPLHF
>-|many|TRBJ1-1|TRBV12-5
CASGPGRSTEAFF
>-|many|TRBJ2-2|TRBV28
CASNFRAGASNTGELFF
>-|-|TRBJ1-4|TRBV18
CASPLRQTNEKLFF
>-|few|TRBJ2-7|TRBV27
CASSALGQKNYEQYF
>-|few|TRBJ2-6|TRBV11-2
CASSLDRATEAF
>TRBD2|many|TRBJ2-2|TRBV9
CASSLAGGPGELFF
>-|few|TRBJ2-7|TRBV2
CATTVTPAGEQYF
>TRBD1|many|TRBJ2-5|TRBV27
CATRQGATQYF
>-|-|TRBJ2-5|TRBV7-9
CASSLAGGTQYF
>TRBD1|-|TRBJ2-7|TRBV10-1
CASISQEGTGFYEQYF
>-|-|TRBJ1-1|TRBV9
CASSSTPGYRAFF
>TRBD1|many|TRBJ2-5|TRBV19
CASSQWTGGAQETQYF
>-|many|TRBJ2-7|TRBV20-1
CSAPGERSYEQYF
>-|-|TRBJ2-3|TRBV24-1
CATKAGQFSTDTQYF
>TRBD1|-|TRBJ1-5|TRBV20-1
CSATYTGAGQPQHF
>TRBD1|many|TRBJ1-2|TRBV12-3/TRBV12-4
CASSFLTGDYGYTF
>-|many|TRBJ2-7|TRBV15
CATSSAPPPYEQYF
>-|-|TRBJ1-6|TRBV28
CASSPLWSYNSPLHF
>-|many|TRBJ2-2|TRBV2
CASSEAQVGELFF
>TRBD2|many|TRBJ2-3|TRBV5-6
CASSLSGIDTQYF
>-|-|TRBJ2-5|TRBV24-1
CARPGMRETQYF
>-|-|TRBJ2-6|TRBV29-1
CSVATARSGANVLTF
>-|many|TRBJ2-2|TRBV6-6
CASSYSPGELFF
>-|many|TRBJ2-3|TRBV5-1
CASVRGGSTDTQYF
>-|-|TRBJ1-1|TRBV10-2
CASRGRVDTEAFF
>-|-|TRBJ2-2|TRBV30
CAWSGGRRTGELFF
>-|-|TRBJ1-6|TRBV12-3/TRBV12-4
CASTHERRSPLHF